Reported below is one T cell receptor (beta chain). Its antigen is unknown. No base quality information exists; no much larger clone differs at one position. CD8 naive samples consisted of CD45RO-negative cells that were positively selected for CCR7, yielding a CD45RA+CCR7+ population without TemRA cells. The donors were healthy, HIV-negative adults with no recently reported acute infections or vaccinations. Every donor was a Caucasian adult living in Nashville, Tennessee, USA. Blood was collected by leukapheresis, and PBMCs were isolated by Ficoll-Histopaque density gradient centrifugation and then cryopreserved in liquid nitrogen vapor phase. Purity and quantity of every magnetically sorted T cell population were checked by analytical flow cytometry. From each sorted fraction, genomic DNA was isolated and quantified by UV absorbance on a Nanodrop 2000c. As encoded in the germline V gene, CDR1 is SGDLS while CDR2 is YYNGEE. The germline ends are 11 bases apart after V is trimmed by 0 bases and J by 5 bases. Measured from the cysteine to the phenylalanine, the CDR3 is 15 residues long. Only the CDR3 DNA is retained, 45 bases long and in frame from the first base.

The data stem from a study of shared clonotypes between healthy human individuals (dated by TCRdb to about 2020). Context from the whole study: The cohort comprised a couple of women and three men aged 18 to 49 years. Different laboratories and diverse techniques were used to prepare libraries and sequence TCR repertoires, to increase sequencing depth and limit assay-specific biases. To estimate repertoire size and how much clonotypes are shared between individuals, the study performed deep sequencing of blood TCR repertoires from roughly five healthy adults. Each donor's leukapheresis produced roughly between roughly 0.85 and 10 billion PBMCs. For each donor, three plates each were used for CD4 naive and CD4 memory, two plates were used for CD8 naive, and one plate was used for CD8 memory. Summary of the overall study and its limitations: Higher generation probabilities were observed for clonotypes shared by all four sorted-subset donors than for non-shared clonotypes. Sampling was limited to blood, and TCR repertoires in tissue likely differ from TCR repertoires in blood. Around 5% of naive CD4, around 3.6% of naive CD8, approximately 2.2% of memory CD4, and around 0.42% of memory CD8 clonotypes were shared across four donors. Pairwise subsampling indicated that sequencing depth was expected to affect the degree of clonotype sharing among donors. Incomplete sequencing was indicated by rarefaction of sorted-subset datasets, despite the large sequencing depth. Because the study included a small number of donors, the genetic and exposure-history diversity represented was limited. Naive subsets generally had larger estimated clonotype richness than memory subsets did.

Using the deep immunoSEQ assay, TCR CDR3 regions were amplified from genomic DNA by multiplex PCR. Extracted genomic DNA from each cell subset was spread evenly across all wells of several immunoSEQ 96-well plates, with each plate serving as a replicate. Each replicate PCR for sorted subsets received about 180 ng genomic DNA, equal to about 30,000 T cell genomes. Purified libraries were quantified with a Qubit 3.0 fluorometer, sized on a Bioanalyzer 2100, and re-quantified with the KAPA Library Quantification kit. Each immunoSEQ 96-well plate was sequenced on its own single-read 150-cycle Illumina NextSeq 550 flow cell. The original pipeline was this. Because the immunoSEQ output included only junctional sequences and no quality scores, the filtering could not be the same as the filtering used for full-length reads. To assign V/J genes and CDR3, sequences were annotated against IMGT germline references using PyIR, a Python wrapper for IgBLAST v1.9. Reads with weak V/J assignments (E-value above 1e-6), missing CDR3, stop codons, out-of-frame junctions, or ambiguous translated residues were removed. V3J clonotypes were defined as sequences sharing the same inferred V gene, J gene, and CDR3 amino acid sequence. Percentage overlap between repertoires was computed as shared unique clonotypes divided by the size of the smaller repertoire. Three approaches were used to assess repertoire richness: RTK rarefaction, the Chao1 estimator, and Recon v2.1 estimates of unobserved clonotypes. OLGA was used to compute generation probabilities for all TCRbeta clonotypes that the gDNA method yielded from several donors. The table comes from immuneACCESS by way of TCRdb, which keeps in-frame sequences with V and J called. Part of the clones is missing from these tables; in studies checked, under half for an unresolved V gene and the rest for unknown reasons. V and J calls and clone size are given by that table; D and trimming were obtained from the DNA. The sample contains about 580,000 clones, roughly 98% of them found a single time. The top ten hold roughly 0.29% of the sample.

This TCR was sampled from a man younger than 45 in good health. The material sequenced was naive CD8+ T cells sorted from blood. Read against the paper, the sample's cell subset or site label means: CD45RA+CCR7+. The rearranged chain carries TRBV9 and TRBJ1-4; no D segment can be confidently identified. The CDR3 has the sequence CASSVEGLKNEKLFF. DNA sequence: TGTGCCAGCAGCGTAGAGGGATTGAAAAATGAAAAACTGTTTTTT.